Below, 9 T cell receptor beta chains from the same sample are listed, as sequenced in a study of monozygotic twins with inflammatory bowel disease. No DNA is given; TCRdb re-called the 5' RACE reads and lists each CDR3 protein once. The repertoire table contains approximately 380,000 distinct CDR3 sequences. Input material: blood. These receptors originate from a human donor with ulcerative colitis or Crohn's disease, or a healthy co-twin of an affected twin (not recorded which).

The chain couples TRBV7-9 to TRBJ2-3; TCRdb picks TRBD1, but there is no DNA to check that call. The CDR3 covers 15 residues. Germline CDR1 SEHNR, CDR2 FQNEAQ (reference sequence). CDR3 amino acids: CASREQGVATDTQYF.

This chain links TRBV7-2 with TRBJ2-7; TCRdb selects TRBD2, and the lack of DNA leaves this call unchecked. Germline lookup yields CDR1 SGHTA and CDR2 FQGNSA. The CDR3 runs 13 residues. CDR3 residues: CASSLRNGSPPRF.

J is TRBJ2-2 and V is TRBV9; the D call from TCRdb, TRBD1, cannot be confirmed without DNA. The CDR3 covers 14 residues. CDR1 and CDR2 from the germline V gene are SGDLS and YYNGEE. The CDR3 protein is CASSVGGATGELFF.

CDR3 sequence: CASSSTSNYGYTF. The chain has TRBV6-2 or TRBV6-3 and TRBJ1-2. CDR1 is MNHEY, CDR2 SVGEGT, per germline. This CDR3 is built from 13 residues.

The CDR3: CSARPPRGSSGNTIYF. V usage is TRBV20-1 and J usage is TRBJ1-3; TCRdb's D call of TRBD1 is untestable without DNA. The CDR3 spans 16 residues. The germline V gene has CDR1 DFQATT and CDR2 SNEGSKA (reference sequence).

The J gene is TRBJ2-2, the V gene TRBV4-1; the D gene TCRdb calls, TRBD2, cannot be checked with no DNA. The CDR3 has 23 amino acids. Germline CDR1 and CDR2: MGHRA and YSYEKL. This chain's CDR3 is CASSAVIERTSGGEDSNTGELFF.

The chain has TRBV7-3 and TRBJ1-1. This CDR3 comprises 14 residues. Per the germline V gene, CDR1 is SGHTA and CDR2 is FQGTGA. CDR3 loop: CASSETHTNTEAFF.

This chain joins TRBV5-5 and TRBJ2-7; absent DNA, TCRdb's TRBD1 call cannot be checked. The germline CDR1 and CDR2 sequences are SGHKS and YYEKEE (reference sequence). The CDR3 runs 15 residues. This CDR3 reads CASSPKTGAIYEQYF.

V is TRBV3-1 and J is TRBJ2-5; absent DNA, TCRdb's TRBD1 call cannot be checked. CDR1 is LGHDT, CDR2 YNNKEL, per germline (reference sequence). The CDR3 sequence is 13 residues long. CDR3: CASSQRRGETQYF.